The clone carrying this T cell receptor (beta chain) has a handful of counts. The antigen is not known. The CDR3 extends over 15 amino acids. Germline loops: CDR1 KGHSH, CDR2 LQKENI. The ends were cut back, 3 bases at V and 4 bases at J, with 16 bases in the middle. This sample is part of a study of T-cell reconstitution after alpha-beta-depleted transplantation in children. Notes on the study in general: Alpha-beta T cells about two months after transplant reportedly derived from several hundred expanded graft clones. From surviving recipient T cells and thymic progenitors came the high day-60 TCRbeta diversity observed in some patients.

This sample's TCRbeta library carried unique molecular identifier barcodes. One entry per CDR3 protein results from TCRdb running MiXCR on the PCR reads. The sample has 550,000 to 600,000 distinct CDR3 sequences, about 23% seen once. The chain carries TRBV18 and TRBJ2-7; D is perhaps TRBD2 (5 bases). The specimen was PBMCs, mostly from graft donor cells, collected 360 days after TCRalphabeta/CD19-depleted stem cell transplant. This sequence originates from a boy under two years old who had a stem cell transplant for acute myeloid leukemia, so the T cells may come from the graft donor. CDR3 DNA: TGTGCCAGCTCACCCTCACCGGGGAATCCATACGAGCAGTACTTC. Its protein product is CASSPSPGNPYEQYF.